This T cell receptor beta chain appears in the sequencing data of a study of blood T cell repertoires in COVID-19. Deletions cut 1 base from V and 3 bases from J, with 12 bases between. The CDR3 loop spans 15 amino acids. The germline gives CDR1 SGHVS, CDR2 FNYEAQ. Repertoires were generated with immunoSEQ multiplex PCR, while TCRdb's copy carries only in-frame clones and drops some. Here the sample spans 250,000 to 350,000 clones, 86% being singletons. The genes are TRBV7-6 and TRBJ1-1; D gene ambiguous. The sequence was obtained from a woman in her thirties with active or convalescent COVID-19. Specimen: peripheral blood. Here the CDR3 reads CASSLELGGYTEAFF. CDR3 sequence (DNA): TGTGCCAGCAGCTTAGAGCTGGGAGGGTACACTGAAGCTTTCTTT.